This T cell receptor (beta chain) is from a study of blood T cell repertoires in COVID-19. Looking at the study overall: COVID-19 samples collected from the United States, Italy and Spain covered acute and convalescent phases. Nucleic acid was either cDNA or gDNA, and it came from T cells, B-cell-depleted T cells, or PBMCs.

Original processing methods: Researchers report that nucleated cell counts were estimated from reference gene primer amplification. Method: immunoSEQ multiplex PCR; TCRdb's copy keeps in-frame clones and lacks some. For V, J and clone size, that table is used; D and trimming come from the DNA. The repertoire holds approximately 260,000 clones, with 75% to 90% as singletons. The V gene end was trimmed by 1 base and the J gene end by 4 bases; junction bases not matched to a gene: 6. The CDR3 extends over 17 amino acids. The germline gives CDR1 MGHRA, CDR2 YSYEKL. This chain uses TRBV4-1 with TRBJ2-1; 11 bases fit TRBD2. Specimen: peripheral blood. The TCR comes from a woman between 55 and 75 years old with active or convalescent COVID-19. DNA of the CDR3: TGCGCCAGCAGCCAAGCCCCGACTAGCGGGGCATACAATGAGCAGTTCTTC. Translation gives CASSQAPTSGAYNEQFF.